This T cell receptor (beta chain) was captured in a study of T cells after posttransplantation cyclophosphamide. Study observations and caveats: Later blood repertoires were often dominated by clones from the donor CD8+ memory compartment.

Clones were sequenced by immunoSEQ multiplex PCR, and TCRdb holds only the in-frame ones, with some missing. The sample carries 51,000 or so clones, under 95% recorded once. V was clipped by 1 base and J by 8 bases, with 11 bases between them. There are 13 residues in the CDR3. The germline V gene has CDR1 SGHVS and CDR2 FNYEAQ. Points on this clone: Its antigen is unidentified.

Sequenced: PBMCs. The chain joins TRBV7-6 to TRBJ1-2; no clear D gene. The TCR was taken from a woman aged 25 to 39 in good health and a related stem cell transplant donor. The CDR3 loop reads CASSLDPVSGYTF. CDR3 DNA: TGTGCCAGCAGCTTAGATCCGGTGAGCGGCTACACCTTC.